These T cell receptor beta chains were read from a single sample in a study of CD8+CD57+ T cells in acquired aplastic anemia. MiXCR, run by TCRdb on the reads, gives a single entry per CDR3 protein. The sample gives around 200,000 distinct CDR3 sequences, 60% to 80% of which show up once; roughly 62% is in the top ten. Sequencing was done on a sample of sorted CD4+, CD8+, or CD8+CD57+ T cells (not recorded which) from PBMCs. These receptors were collected from a human donor with aplastic anemia. The CDR3 runs from the conserved cysteine through the conserved F or W. D genes are given only for firm matches. Some rows mark clone size as missing; the rest say once, few, many or name a class of expanded clone.

V: TRBV6-6
size: .
D: TRBD1
J: TRBJ1-5
DNA: TGTGCCAGCACCGGACAGGGAAGCAATCAGCCCCAGCATTTT
CDR3: CASTGQGSNQPQHF

V: TRBV11-2
size: .
D: TRBD2
J: TRBJ2-7
DNA: TGTGCCAGCGGCATAGCGGGGTCCTACGAGCAGTACTTC
CDR3: CASGIAGSYEQYF

V: TRBV9
size: .
D: .
J: TRBJ2-7
DNA: TGTGCCAGCAGCTATGGGCCCGAGCTAGCGTACGAGCAGTACTTC
CDR3: CASSYGPELAYEQYF

V: TRBV20-1
size: many
D: .
J: TRBJ1-4
DNA: TGCAGTGCTAGAGATCGAGGGTTAGGGGAAAAACTGTTTTTT
CDR3: CSARDRGLGEKLFF

V: TRBV9
size: many
D: TRBD1
J: TRBJ2-7
DNA: TGTGCCAGCAGCGTAGGGACAGGGGGCAGGAACGAGCAGTACTTC
CDR3: CASSVGTGGRNEQYF

V: TRBV7-3
size: .
D: TRBD1
J: TRBJ2-7
DNA: TGTGCCAGTAGTCATACGGACAGGGTTCCCTACGAGCAGTACTTC
CDR3: CASSHTDRVPYEQYF

V: TRBV20-1
size: .
D: .
J: TRBJ1-2
DNA: TGCAGTGCTAGAACTCCTGCGGAGAACTCCTATGGCTACACCTTC
CDR3: CSARTPAENSYGYTF

V: TRBV20-1
size: .
D: .
J: TRBJ2-1
DNA: TGCAGTGCCGAGGCGGGGTCTTACTCCTACAATGAGCAGTTCTTC
CDR3: CSAEAGSYSYNEQFF

V: TRBV7-9
size: .
D: .
J: TRBJ2-3
DNA: TGTGCCAGCAGCTTTTGGGCTATTAGCACAGATACGCAGTATTTT
CDR3: CASSFWAISTDTQYF

V: TRBV10-3
size: .
D: .
J: TRBJ2-4
DNA: TGTGCCAGCAGTTACTCGGACAGCCTCAGCGGCATTCAGTACTTC
CDR3: CASSYSDSLSGIQYF

V: TRBV7-2
size: .
D: .
J: TRBJ2-2
DNA: TGTGCCAGCAGCTCATTAAAAACCGGGGAGCTGTTTTTT
CDR3: CASSSLKTGELFF

V: TRBV7-2
size: .
D: .
J: TRBJ2-7
DNA: TGTGCCAGCAGCCCATGGGTCGCCTACGAGCAGTACTTC
CDR3: CASSPWVAYEQYF

V: TRBV10-1
size: .
D: TRBD1
J: TRBJ1-2
DNA: TGCGCCAGCAATAATAACAGGGGGAGCTATGGCTACACCTTC
CDR3: CASNNNRGSYGYTF

V: TRBV24-1
size: .
D: .
J: TRBJ1-3
DNA: TGTGCCACCAGTGATCCACCGACAGTTCCTGGAAACACCATATATTTT
CDR3: CATSDPPTVPGNTIYF

V: TRBV7-2
size: few
D: .
J: TRBJ2-7
DNA: TGTGCCAGCAGCTTAGTGACGGTCTCAGTCTACGAGCAGTACTTC
CDR3: CASSLVTVSVYEQYF

V: TRBV20-1
size: .
D: TRBD1
J: TRBJ1-1
DNA: TGCAGTGCTTTGTCCGGGACAGGGAATACTGAAGCTTTCTTT
CDR3: CSALSGTGNTEAFF

V: TRBV29-1
size: hyperexpanded
D: .
J: TRBJ2-3
DNA: TGCAGCGCCTCTGACCCCCTCTATGACATCACAGATACGCAGTATTTT
CDR3: CSASDPLYDITDTQYF

V: TRBV5-1
size: .
D: TRBD1
J: TRBJ1-1
DNA: TGCGCCAGCAGCTTCCGGGACAGCTTGAACACTGAAGCTTTCTTT
CDR3: CASSFRDSLNTEAFF

V: TRBV10-3
size: once
D: TRBD1
J: TRBJ1-4
DNA: TGTGCCATCAGATCAGACAGGGCTAATGAAAAACTGTTTTTT
CDR3: CAIRSDRANEKLFF

V: TRBV7-9
size: .
D: .
J: TRBJ2-7
DNA: TGTGCCAGCAGCCATCGATCCGGGACGGCAGGCTACGAGCAGTACTTC
CDR3: CASSHRSGTAGYEQYF

V: TRBV11-2
size: many
D: TRBD2
J: TRBJ2-1
DNA: TGTGCCAGCAGCTTAGAGGGACTAGCTTTCGATGAGCAGTTCTTC
CDR3: CASSLEGLAFDEQFF

V: TRBV9
size: .
D: .
J: TRBJ1-2
DNA: TGTGCCAGCAGCTCCCATCGGGACAATTGGGGCTACACCTTC
CDR3: CASSSHRDNWGYTF

V: TRBV9
size: .
D: .
J: TRBJ2-6
DNA: TGTGCCAGCAGCGGGCCGGCCGGGGCCAACGTCCTGACTTTC
CDR3: CASSGPAGANVLTF

V: TRBV7-8
size: few
D: TRBD2
J: TRBJ2-7
DNA: TGTGCCAGCAGCTTGACTAGCGGGGGATCGAGCTCCTACGAGCAGTACTTC
CDR3: CASSLTSGGSSSYEQYF

V: TRBV10-2
size: .
D: .
J: TRBJ1-6
DNA: TGCGCCAGCAGTTACAGGGAGGGCTCACCCCTCCACTTT
CDR3: CASSYREGSPLHF

V: TRBV20-1
size: .
D: .
J: TRBJ1-5
DNA: TGCAGTGCTAAGGATCGGGAGGGGCAGCCCCAGCATTTT
CDR3: CSAKDREGQPQHF

V: TRBV11-2
size: many
D: TRBD2
J: TRBJ2-7
DNA: TGTGCCAGCAGCTTAGATCAGGGGACTAGCGGCGAGCAGTACTTC
CDR3: CASSLDQGTSGEQYF

V: TRBV10-3
size: .
D: TRBD1
J: TRBJ2-7
DNA: TGTGCCATCAGTGTAGGGACAGGGGGTTCTTTGGAGCAGTACTTC
CDR3: CAISVGTGGSLEQYF

V: TRBV7-8
size: few
D: TRBD2
J: TRBJ2-3
DNA: TGTGCCAGCAGCATGCGGACTAGCGGGGCAAGCACAGATACGCAGTATTTT
CDR3: CASSMRTSGASTDTQYF

V: TRBV6-4
size: few
D: .
J: TRBJ1-2
DNA: TGTGCCAGCAGTCACAACCCTCAGGTGAACTATGGCTACACCTTC
CDR3: CASSHNPQVNYGYTF

V: TRBV7-9
size: .
D: .
J: TRBJ2-5
DNA: TGTGCCAGCAGCTTAGGGTTACTTCGGCAAGAGACCCAGTACTTC
CDR3: CASSLGLLRQETQYF

V: TRBV20-1
size: .
D: .
J: TRBJ2-3
DNA: TGCAGTGCGGCTGGACTAACTAGCACAGATACGCAGTATTTT
CDR3: CSAAGLTSTDTQYF

V: TRBV25-1
size: many
D: TRBD2
J: TRBJ2-2
DNA: TGTGCCAGCAGGCAAGGGGTACTAGCGGGGGGCCCCAACGAGAACACCGGGGAGCTGTTTTTT
CDR3: CASRQGVLAGGPNENTGELFF

V: TRBV2
size: many
D: .
J: TRBJ1-3
DNA: TGTGCCAGCAGTTTTCTCAATTTGGCTGGAAACACCATATATTTT
CDR3: CASSFLNLAGNTIYF

V: TRBV7-8
size: .
D: .
J: TRBJ1-1
DNA: TGTGCCAGCAGTTCCCGTGAAGGGGAGAACACTGAAGCTTTCTTT
CDR3: CASSSREGENTEAFF

V: TRBV4-1
size: .
D: .
J: TRBJ1-5
DNA: TGCGCCAGCAGCCAAGACAGGGGACAGCCCCAGCATTTT
CDR3: CASSQDRGQPQHF